This TCR beta chain derives from a study of early T cells in non-severe SARS-CoV-2 infection (dated by TCRdb to the early 2020s). The study in broad terms: Because TCR sequencing relied on bulk RNA taken from unsorted whole blood, pairing of alpha and beta chains was not possible. Results the study describes overall, beyond this receptor: VDJdb matching was skewed toward anti-spike CD8 responses and likely underestimated virus-specific expansions by missing private and CD4 specificities.

This clonotype was counted between two and nine times. The antigen it recognizes is unknown. Qualities for individual bases were not recorded, and no much larger clone is one base off. Ends trimmed: V by 2 bases, J by 2 bases; bases unmatched to a gene: 3. The germline V gene encodes CDR1 WSHSY and CDR2 SAAADI. The cysteine opens and the phenylalanine closes a CDR3 of 16 amino acids. CDR3 DNA is the only sequence kept; it has 48 bases, read in frame from the first base. The study was a case-control design nested within a healthcare worker cohort in London, UK, with weekly nasopharyngeal swab PCR tests and blood sampling. Healthcare workers were recruited between 23 and 31 March 2020, during the week of the UK lockdown, and were followed weekly for up to about 16 weeks. The library was generated by 5' RACE. The sequencing machine was a NextSeq 500. Unique molecular identifiers were attached to individual cDNA molecules in the TCR library protocol so that sequencing error and PCR bias could be corrected. Both TCR alpha and beta chains were sequenced, and tight co-correlation was observed between alpha and beta sequence abundances in each sample. The study's own analysis went as follows. Decombinator V4 was used to annotate the V gene, J gene and CDR3 of the TCR sequences. TCRs were defined as expanded if a significant change between any two time points was detected under a Poisson model with p below 0.0001. TCR abundances were normalised to the total number of TCRs sequenced per sample and expressed as counts per million. MAIT TCRs were defined by TRAV1-2 paired with TRAJ12, TRAJ20 or TRAJ33, and iNKT TCRs by TRAV10 paired with TRAJ18. VDJdb, accessed on 1 November 2021, was searched for TCRs annotated for CMV, EBV and SARS-CoV-2, and TCRs annotated for more than one antigen were excluded. TCRdb redid the processing of the public reads, applying fastp at Q25 and MiXCR, and retained in-frame beta chains. Every CDR3 protein is listed once, alongside the most common genes and DNA of its rows. TCRdb, not the original authors, processed these V and J calls. The sample records roughly 80,000 distinct CDR3 sequences, around 15% of which are singletons. The ten largest clonotypes hold roughly 3.1% of the sample.

Sequencing was performed on whole blood. The V gene is TRBV10-2 and the J gene is TRBJ2-3, with 11 bases matching TRBD2. The clonotype originates from an adult who was a healthcare worker with PCR-confirmed SARS-CoV-2 infection or an uninfected control (not recorded which). The nucleotide sequence is given as TGCGCCAGCAGTGAGCCACTAGCGGGAGACACAGATACGCAGTATTTT. It specifies CASSEPLAGDTDTQYF.